Each of the 28 T cell receptor beta chains below was sequenced from the same sample in a study of Tregs in tolerant kidney transplant recipients. The assay was immunoSEQ multiplex PCR, and TCRdb's table has in-frame clones only and misses some. The ten top clones account for roughly 8%, within a sample of over 25,000 clones. The sequences come from CD8+ T cells from blood, collected before the transplant. Receptor source: a human donor who received a combined kidney and bone marrow transplant.

In regard to this clone: Sequencing ends 3 residues short of the CDR3 end; the germline J gene provides the rest. This chain uses TRBV18 with TRBJ1-4; D call uncertain. The CDR3 runs to 14 residues. CDR1 KGHSH and CDR2 LQKENI come from the germline V gene. V lost 6 bases to trimming and J lost 4 bases, with 12 bases between them. The CDR3 bases that were read are TGTGCCAGCTCGCGGGCCGTCCTTAATGAAAAA. It encodes CASSRAVLNEK. The complete CDR3 reads CASSRAVLNEKLFF.

Worth noting for this clone: The DNA ends 3 residues before the CDR3 does, and the rest of the CDR3 is filled in from the germline J gene. V and J are TRBV29-1 and TRBJ1-5; maybe TRBD1 (6 bases). The CDR3 has 13 amino acids. CDR1 and CDR2 (germline): SQVTM, ANQGSEA. V was shortened by 6 bases and J by 7 bases, with 16 bases between the two germline ends. CDR3 amino acids: CSVDTGFGQPQHF. The sequenced CDR3 bases are TGCAGCGTGGACACAGGGTTTGGGCAGCCC.

Of note for this clone: The read gets to within 3 residues of the CDR3 end, and the germline J gene fills in the rest. The rearrangement uses TRBV6-2 or TRBV6-3 and TRBJ2-7, with 13 bases lining up with TRBD2. Germline trimming cut 7 bases from V and 3 bases from J; bases unmatched to any gene: 12. Germline V gene data show CDR1 as MNHEY and CDR2 as SVGEGT. The CDR3 is 17 residues long. The DNA read from the CDR3 is TGTGCCAGCACCTCCCTCACTAGCGGGAGGGGAATCTACGAG. Translating gives CASTSLTSGRGIYE. The entire CDR3 reads CASTSLTSGRGIYEQYF.

The sequenced part of the CDR3 DNA is TGTGCCAGCAGTGAAGGAGTCGGGGTGAGGTATGGC. This encodes CASSEGVGVRYG. The CDR3 as a whole reads CASSEGVGVRYGYTF. The chain is built from TRBV2 and TRBJ1-2; no clear D gene. The read halts 3 residues ahead of the CDR3 end, with the missing end drawn from the germline J gene. Germline-derived CDR1 and CDR2 are SNHLY and FYNNEI. This CDR3 has 15 residues. Trimming left V 1 base short and J 5 bases short, with 14 bases between.

On this clone itself: The missing CDR3 end, 3 residues past where the read stops, is filled in from the germline J gene. The V call is TRBV6-2 or TRBV6-3, the J call TRBJ1-1; 7 nucleotides agree with TRBD1. There are 14 residues in the CDR3. Trimming removed 6 bases from V and 3 bases from J; junction bases left unmatched: 7. Germline lookup yields CDR1 MNHEY and CDR2 SVGEGT. CDR3 bases read: TGTGCCAGCAGACCAGGGGGTTCTCACACTGAA. Its translation: CASRPGGSHTE. The whole CDR3 sequence is CASRPGGSHTEAFF.

Concerning this clone: The read finishes 3 residues shy of the CDR3 end, and the germline J gene is used to complete it. J is TRBJ2-7 and V is TRBV11-2; TRBD1 is a possible D gene (5 bases). The germline V gene has CDR1 SGHAT and CDR2 FQNNGV. The CDR3 length is 14 residues. With 1 base removed from V and 3 bases from J, the gap between germline ends came to 10 bases. CDR3 protein: CASSLGQPSYEQYF. Partial CDR3 DNA: TGTGCCAGCAGCTTAGGACAGCCAAGCTACGAG.

As concerns this clone: The read terminates 3 residues before the CDR3 end, so the remaining end is supplied by the germline J gene. The rearrangement uses TRBV7-7 and TRBJ2-1, with D perhaps matching TRBD2 (6 bases). The length of the CDR3 is 15 residues. The ends were cut back, 5 bases at V and 4 bases at J, with 15 bases in the middle. The V gene's germline CDR1 is SSHAT and CDR2 FNYEAQ (reference sequence). CDR3 protein: CASSRERVGYNEQFF. CDR3 bases read: TGTGCCAGCAGCCGGGAGCGGGTGGGTTACAATGAG.

Concerning this clone itself: Coverage ceases 3 residues before the CDR3 finishes, and the germline J gene fills in the end. Other DNA sequences in this specimen translate into the identical CDR3. The J gene is TRBJ1-4, the V gene TRBV7-9; D is unclear. CDR3 size: 14 residues. From germline, CDR1 is SEHNR and CDR2 FQNEAQ (reference sequence). Trimming stripped 3 bases from V and 5 bases from J, with 10 bases between. The CDR3 spells CASSFEAENEKLFF. The DNA read from the CDR3 is TGTGCCAGCAGCTTTGAGGCTGAGAATGAAAAA. Looking up the rest from reference TRBV7-9 and TRBJ1-4 gives the full variable domain: DTGVSQNPRHKITKRGQNVTFRCDPISEHNRLYWYRQTLGQGPEFLTYFQNEAQLEKSRLLSDRFSAERPKGSFSTLEIQRTEQGDSAMYLCASSFEAENEKLFFGSGTQLSVL.

In regard to this clone: The read falls 3 residues short of the CDR3 end, and the missing part is taken from the germline J gene. This chain connects TRBV5-1 to TRBJ1-2, with 9 nucleotides matching TRBD1. This CDR3 spans 15 amino acids. Germline CDR1 reads SGHRS; CDR2 reads YFSETQ. V lost 3 bases, J lost 4 bases, and 7 bases stayed unmatched. CDR3 residues: CASSSTDRGSYGYTF. CDR3 DNA (partial): TGCGCCAGCAGCTCAACGGACAGGGGAAGCTATGGC.

Regarding this clone: The CDR3 end lies 3 residues beyond the end of the read and is filled in from the germline J gene. The rearrangement uses TRBV5-6 and TRBJ2-5, with 7 nucleotides matching TRBD1. V lost 10 bases to trimming and J lost 5 bases; unmatched junction nucleotides: 11. The germline V gene has CDR1 SGHDT and CDR2 YYEEEE. This CDR3 has 13 residues. The CDR3 here is CAAKSRGWETQYF. The sequenced CDR3 bases are TGTGCCGCCAAATCCAGGGGGTGGGAGACC.

Note on this clone: The CDR3 goes on 3 residues after the read ends, and that part is filled in from the germline J gene. The chain carries TRBV19 and TRBJ2-1, with 11 positions matching TRBD1. The CDR3 totals 15 residues. Trimming at V came to 1 base and at J to 7 bases, leaving 3 bases not matched to a gene. The germline V gene has CDR1 LNHDA and CDR2 SQIVND (reference sequence). CDR3 loop: CASSIVGQGGNEQFF. The sequenced CDR3 bases are TGTGCCAGTAGTATAGTGGGACAGGGGGGGAATGAG.

In the case of this clone: The read finishes 3 residues shy of the CDR3 end, and the germline J gene is used to complete it. The chain combines TRBV7-9 with TRBJ2-5; 8 nucleotides align to TRBD1. Germline V CDR1 and CDR2: SEHNR, FQNEAQ (reference sequence). J was trimmed by 2 bases and V by 4 bases; bases with no gene match: 6. The CDR3 runs to 15 residues. Partial CDR3 DNA: TGTGCCAGCAGCTCACCGGGACAGGCACAAGAGACC. This translates into CASSSPGQAQET. The CDR3, in full, reads CASSSPGQAQETQYF. The full variable domain, with the rest looked up from reference TRBV7-9 and TRBJ2-5, is DTGVSQNPRHKITKRGQNVTFRCDPISEHNRLYWYRQTLGQGPEFLTYFQNEAQLEKSRLLSDRFSAERPKGSFSTLEIQRTEQGDSAMYLCASSSPGQAQETQYFGPGTRLLVL.

Details on this clone: Read coverage stops 3 residues before the CDR3 terminus; the germline J gene supplies the remainder. The J gene is TRBJ2-5, the V gene TRBV30, with TRBD1 as a possible D gene (6 bases). Trimming cost V 2 bases and J 5 bases, with 12 bases left between them. Germline V CDR1 and CDR2: GTSNPN, SVGIG (reference sequence). The CDR3 sequence is 13 residues long. The CDR3 region is CAWSSTGWETQYF. The sequenced CDR3 bases are TGTGCCTGGAGTAGTACAGGGTGGGAGACC.

As regards this clone: The CDR3 is cut off 3 residues early in the read; its end comes from the germline J gene. The chain combines TRBV7-6 with TRBJ1-1, with 7 bases identical to TRBD1. Germline trimming cut 1 base from V and 6 bases from J; bases unmatched to any gene: 14. This CDR3 is 17 amino acids long. CDR1 is SGHVS and CDR2 is FNYEAQ in the germline V gene. This CDR3 is CASSLEVGLGQGAEAFF. Partial CDR3 DNA: TGTGCCAGCAGCTTAGAAGTGGGGTTGGGTCAGGGGGCTGAA.

Remarks on this clone: The read ends 3 residues before the CDR3 terminus; that terminus is restored from the germline J gene. J is TRBJ1-4 and V is TRBV19; possible D gene TRBD1, 5 bases. CDR1 is LNHDA, CDR2 SQIVND, per germline (reference sequence). The ends were cut back, 6 bases at V and 8 bases at J, with 13 bases in the middle. CDR3 length: 13 amino acids. CDR3 bases read: TGTGCCAGTAGCACATATAAGGGGGAAAAA. Amino acid sequence: CASSTYKGEK. The whole CDR3 region reads CASSTYKGEKLFF.

In terms of frequency, this clone is large. Coverage ceases 3 residues before the CDR3 finishes, and the germline J gene fills in the end. V is TRBV12-3 or TRBV12-4 and J is TRBJ2-5; perhaps TRBD2 as D (6 bases). This CDR3 is built from 12 residues. V shed 8 bases and J shed 5 bases, with 12 bases lying between them. The CDR3 sequence is CASRARGETQYF. Incomplete CDR3 DNA: TGTGCCAGCCGAGCCCGGGGGGAGACC.

As for this clone: The read comes to an end 3 residues before the CDR3 does, leaving the germline J gene to fill in the end. J is TRBJ1-5 and V is TRBV6-1; perhaps TRBD1 as D (5 bases). The germline CDR1 and CDR2 sequences are MNHNS and SASEGT. The CDR3 extends over 13 amino acids. Deletions cut 4 bases from V and 4 bases from J, with 8 bases between. This chain's CDR3 is CASSATENQPQHF. The sequenced CDR3 bases are TGTGCCAGCAGTGCGACAGAGAATCAGCCC.

On this clone: The CDR3 is cut off 3 residues early in the read; its end comes from the germline J gene. This chain connects TRBV6-7 to TRBJ2-1; 8 bases match TRBD1. TRBV6-7 is flagged as an ORF with uncertain function. This CDR3 contains 17 residues. Trimming took 10 bases from V and 6 from J; bases not matched to a gene: 20. The DNA read from the CDR3 is TGTGCCAACCTCCCGAATTTCGACAGGGGATTTCGCAATGAG. Translated: CANLPNFDRGFRNE. Given in full, the CDR3 is CANLPNFDRGFRNEQFF.

On this clone: Read coverage stops 3 residues before the CDR3 terminus; the germline J gene supplies the remainder. This chain uses TRBV6-2 or TRBV6-3 with TRBJ2-1; 8 bases align to TRBD1. J lost 2 bases, V lost 6 bases, and 6 bases had no gene match. The CDR3 loop spans 15 amino acids. Germline V gene data show CDR1 as MNHEY and CDR2 as SVGEGT. CDR3 residues: CASSLGQGPYNEQFF. Incomplete CDR3 DNA: TGTGCCAGCAGCCTAGGACAGGGACCCTACAATGAG.

As to this clone: With the read ending 3 residues before the CDR3 end, the germline J gene is used to fill in that end. The V gene is TRBV30, the J gene TRBJ2-1; tentatively, D is TRBD2 (6 bases). This CDR3 comprises 16 residues. V lost 4 bases, J lost 4 bases, and 20 bases lay in between. Germline loops: CDR1 GTSNPN, CDR2 SVGIG (reference sequence). The CDR3 protein is CAWTLPPSGLYNEQFF. The sequenced part of the CDR3 DNA is TGTGCCTGGACCCTGCCCCCCAGCGGGCTGTACAATGAG.

About this clone itself: The CDR3 goes on 3 residues after the read ends, and that part is filled in from the germline J gene. This rearrangement joins TRBV2 to TRBJ1-2; D gene uncertain. The CDR3 length is 14 residues. Germline V gene sequence: CDR1 SNHLY, CDR2 FYNNEI. V lost 7 bases to trimming and J lost 3 bases, with 15 bases between them. The sequenced part of the CDR3 DNA is TGTGCCAGCAAGTCTTGGCAGGCGCACTATGGC. This gives the protein CASKSWQAHYG. In full, the CDR3 is CASKSWQAHYGYTF.

The CDR3 bases that were read are TGTGCCAGCAGCCCCTCCCCCAATGAG. It encodes CASSPSPNE. The CDR3 reads in full as CASSPSPNEQFF. The chain recombines TRBV7-2 with TRBJ2-1, with D unclear. The CDR3 goes on 3 residues after the read ends, and that part is filled in from the germline J gene. The CDR3 consists of 12 residues. Germline V CDR1 and CDR2: SGHTA, FQGNSA. V was cut by 5 bases and J by 6 bases, with 8 bases left in between.

A word on this clone: Coverage ceases 3 residues before the CDR3 finishes, and the germline J gene fills in the end. The chain links TRBV19 to TRBJ1-1; D is unclear. Germline V gives CDR1 LNHDA, CDR2 SQIVND (reference sequence). This CDR3 is built from 15 residues. Trimming removed 7 bases from V and 1 base from J, with 16 bases in between. The CDR3 bases that were read are TGTGCCAGTACCACAAGCCTGACACCGAACACTGAA. It encodes CASTTSLTPNTE. The full-length CDR3 reads as CASTTSLTPNTEAFF. The whole variable domain, remainder taken from reference TRBV19 and TRBJ1-1, is DGGITQSPKYLFRKEGQNVTLSCEQNLNHDAMYWYRQDPGQGLRLIYYSQIVNDFQKGDIAEGYSVSREKKESFPLTVTSAQKNPTAFYLCASTTSLTPNTEAFFGQGTRLTVV.

With respect to this clone: The read ends 3 residues shy of where the CDR3 ends; the end is completed using the germline J gene. The rearrangement joins TRBV30 to TRBJ2-2; D remains ambiguous. The length of the CDR3 is 11 residues. V was pared by 3 bases and J by 6 bases, with 5 bases between. Germline lookup yields CDR1 GTSNPN and CDR2 SVGIG (reference sequence). CDR3 bases read: TGTGCCTGGAGAGGTCCCGGGGAG. This translates into CAWRGPGE. The complete CDR3 reads CAWRGPGELFF.

Remarks on this clone: The read finishes 3 residues shy of the CDR3 end, and the germline J gene is used to complete it. This chain connects TRBV18 to TRBJ2-2; the D is unclear. Between the trimmed V and J ends, which lost 5 bases and 6 bases, there was a span of 13 bases. The CDR3 is 14 residues long. Germline V gene sequence: CDR1 KGHSH, CDR2 LQKENI. Incomplete CDR3 DNA: TGTGCCAGCTCATCTTTTGAGCGAGCCGGGGAG. It encodes CASSSFERAGE. The CDR3 in full is CASSSFERAGELFF. The complete variable domain, with remaining parts taken from reference TRBV18 and TRBJ2-2, reads NAGVMQNPRHLVRRRGQEARLRCSPMKGHSHVYWYRQLPEEGLKFMVYLQKENIIDESGMPKERFSAEFPKEGPSILRIQQVVRGDSAAYFCASSSFERAGELFFGEGSRLTVL.

Regarding this clone: The read halts 3 residues ahead of the CDR3 end, with the missing end drawn from the germline J gene. The V and J genes are TRBV19 and TRBJ2-1; weak D call: TRBD2 (6 bases). The germline gives CDR1 LNHDA, CDR2 SQIVND (reference sequence). With 3 bases removed from V and 7 bases from J, the gap between germline ends came to 13 bases. The CDR3 consists of 14 residues. CDR3 sequence: CASSMAGRWNEQFF. CDR3 DNA, as far as it was read: TGTGCCAGTAGTATGGCGGGGCGATGGAATGAG.

The sequenced CDR3 bases are TGTGCCAGCAGCTCAACTTACCCGGGACTAGCAGGACTTCAAGCAGATACG. Encoded protein: CASSSTYPGLAGLQADT. The full CDR3 reads CASSSTYPGLAGLQADTQYF. The chain combines TRBV7-1 with TRBJ2-3; TRBD2 agrees at 9 bases. Read sequence stops 3 residues before the CDR3 end, and the germline J gene provides the missing end. TRBV7-1 is labeled an ORF, and its function is uncertain. V trimming: 2 bases; J trimming: 4 bases; junction bases outside the gene matches: 19. The CDR3 is made up of 20 amino acids.

Turning to this clone: The sequenced fragment ends 3 residues before the CDR3 boundary, so the rest is inferred from the germline J gene. J is TRBJ2-5 and V is TRBV20-1, with a possible D match to TRBD1 (7 bases). V shed 6 bases and J shed 1 base, with 12 bases lying between them. Germline V gives CDR1 DFQATT, CDR2 SNEGSKA (reference sequence). The CDR3 sequence is 13 residues long. The covered CDR3 bases are TGCAGTGCAACGGAGGGGGCCCAAGAGACC. Protein sequence: CSATEGAQET. The CDR3 as a whole reads CSATEGAQETQYF.